The rows below give T cell receptor beta chains drawn from one sample of a study of metastatic and nonmetastatic thyroid tumors. TCRdb re-processed the PCR reads through MiXCR. The sample lists fewer than 35,000 clones, roughly 30% occurring once. Sequences were obtained from blood. The receptors originated from a female donor with papillary thyroid cancer or a benign thyroid nodule (not recorded which). Some clones in this sample may be carry-over from other donors' samples. The CDR3 runs from the conserved cysteine through the conserved F or W. D genes are given only for firm matches. A row's size may be missing; if present it is once, few, many or a size class.

TRBV5-5	TRBD2	many	TRBJ2-3	TGTGCCAGCAGCATAACCCTAGCGGGAGCGGATACGCAGTATTTT	CASSITLAGADTQYF
TRBV7-8	TRBD2	.	TRBJ2-1	TGTGCCAGCAGCCCTGAGCGGGGGGGGTACAATGAGCAGTTCTTC	CASSPERGGYNEQFF
TRBV20-1	.	.	TRBJ1-3	TGCAGTGCTAGAGGTCTCAACTCTGGAAACACCATATATTTT	CSARGLNSGNTIYF
TRBV15	.	many	TRBJ1-2	TGTGCCACCAGCAGAGAAGGGACGGGCGCGCCGACTGAACTTGGCTACACCTTC	CATSREGTGAPTELGYTF
TRBV6-2/TRBV6-3	.	.	TRBJ1-3	TGTGCCAGCACTCCCGGCGGAAACTCTGGAAACACCATATATTTT	CASTPGGNSGNTIYF
TRBV7-3	.	many	TRBJ2-1	TGTGCCAGCAGCTTAATGGCGGGTTCTTCCAATGAGCAGTTCTTC	CASSLMAGSSNEQFF
TRBV2	TRBD1	few	TRBJ1-6	TGTGCCAGCGCGACAGAGACAGGGGCTAATTCACCCCTCCACTTT	CASATETGANSPLHF
TRBV24-1	.	many	TRBJ2-5	TGTGCCACCAGTGACTCGGGACACACAATCCAAGAGACCCAGTACTTC	CATSDSGHTIQETQYF
TRBV20-1	TRBD2	.	TRBJ2-2	TGCAGTGTCATCCTGAGCGGGAGGGCCCTCGCGAACACCTGGGAGCTGTTTTTT	CSVILSGRALANTWELFF
TRBV19	TRBD2	few	TRBJ2-5	TGTGCCAGTAGTATAGCCCCGGGAGGGTGGGAGACCCAGTACTTC	CASSIAPGGWETQYF
TRBV20-1	.	.	TRBJ2-2	TGCAGTGCTAGAGAGGGAAACACCGGGGAGCTGTTTTTT	CSAREGNTGELFF
TRBV13	.	once	TRBJ1-4	TGTGCCAGCAGCGTAACCGGGACACCAACGCTGTTTTTT	CASSVTGTPTLFF
TRBV20-1	TRBD1	.	TRBJ2-1	TGCAGTGCGGGGGGACAGGGGGTATACAATGAGCAGTTCTTC	CSAGGQGVYNEQFF
TRBV6-1	.	medium-sized	TRBJ1-1	TGTGCCAGCAGTCAATCTACAGGGAACACTGAAGCTTTCTTT	CASSQSTGNTEAFF
TRBV4-1	TRBD2	.	TRBJ2-7	TGCGCCAGCAGCCCCCTAGCGGGGTCCCGTTCCTACGAGCAGTACTTC	CASSPLAGSRSYEQYF
TRBV6-1	TRBD1	.	TRBJ1-2	TGTGCCAGCCGAGGGGACAGGTATTCCGGCTACACCTTC	CASRGDRYSGYTF
TRBV4-1	.	.	TRBJ1-2	TGCGCCAGCAGCCGGGGGGCAGGTGAGGACTATGGCTACACCTTC	CASSRGAGEDYGYTF
TRBV2	.	.	TRBJ2-2	TGTGCCAGCAGCCCAAGCAACCATGACACCGGGGAGCTGTTTTTT	CASSPSNHDTGELFF